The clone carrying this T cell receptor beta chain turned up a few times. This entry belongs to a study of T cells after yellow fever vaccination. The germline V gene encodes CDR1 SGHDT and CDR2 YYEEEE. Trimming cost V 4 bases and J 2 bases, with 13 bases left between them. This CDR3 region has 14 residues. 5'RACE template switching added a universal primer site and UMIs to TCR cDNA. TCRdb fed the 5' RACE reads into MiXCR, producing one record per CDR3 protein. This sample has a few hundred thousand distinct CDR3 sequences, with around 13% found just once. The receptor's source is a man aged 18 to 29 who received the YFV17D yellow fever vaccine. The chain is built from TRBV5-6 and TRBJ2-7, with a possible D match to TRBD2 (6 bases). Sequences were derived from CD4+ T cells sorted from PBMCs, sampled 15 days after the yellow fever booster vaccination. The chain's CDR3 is CASSPSGRTYEQYV. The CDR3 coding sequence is TGTGCCAGCAGCCCATCGGGGAGGACCTACGAGCAGTACGTC.